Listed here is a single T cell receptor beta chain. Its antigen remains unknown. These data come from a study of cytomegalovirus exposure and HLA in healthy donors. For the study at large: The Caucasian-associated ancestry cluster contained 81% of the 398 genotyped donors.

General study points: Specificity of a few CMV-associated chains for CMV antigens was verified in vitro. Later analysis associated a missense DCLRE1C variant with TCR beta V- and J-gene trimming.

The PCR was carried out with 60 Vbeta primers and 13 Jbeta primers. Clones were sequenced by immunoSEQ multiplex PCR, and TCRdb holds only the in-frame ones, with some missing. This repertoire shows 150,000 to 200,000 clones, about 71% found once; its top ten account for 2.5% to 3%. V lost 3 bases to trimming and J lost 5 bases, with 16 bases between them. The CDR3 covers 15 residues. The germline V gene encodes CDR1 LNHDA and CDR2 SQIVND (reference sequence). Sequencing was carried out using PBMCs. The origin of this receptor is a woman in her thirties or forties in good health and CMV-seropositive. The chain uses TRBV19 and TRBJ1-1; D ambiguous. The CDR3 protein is CASSIYEAVRTEAFF. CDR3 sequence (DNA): TGTGCCAGTAGTATTTATGAGGCGGTACGAACTGAAGCTTTCTTT.